This TCR beta chain emerged from a study of T cell responses to AZD1222 COVID-19 vaccine. Study observations and caveats: Targets within unmutated variant regions were reportedly found for nearly half of spike-specific TCRs. Most donors were white British, females outnumbered males, and clonal diversity was possibly underestimated. No repertoire was sampled before or during the peak T cell response, only after it.

Regarding this clone: The antigen is not known.

Second-dose schedules of about 4 or about 12 weeks were combined. The ends lost 0 bases at V and 6 bases at J; junction bases unmatched: 11. CDR3 length equals 18 residues. Germline V lookup: CDR1 LNHNV, CDR2 YYDKDF (reference sequence). Repertoires were generated with immunoSEQ multiplex PCR, while TCRdb's copy carries only in-frame clones and drops some. The sample yields more than 95,000 clones, roughly 87% seen once. This rearrangement joins TRBV15 to TRBJ2-3, with 11 bases lining up with TRBD2. This specimen was peripheral blood, taken 28 days after the second AZD1222 dose. This sequence was found in an adult who received the AZD1222 COVID-19 vaccine. For the CDR3, the DNA is TGTGCCACCAGCAGAGATAGTGAACTAGCGGGAGTATGGGATACGCAGTATTTT. Protein product: CATSRDSELAGVWDTQYF.